These T cell receptor beta chains were read from a single sample in a study of blood T cell repertoires in COVID-19. Generated by immunoSEQ multiplex PCR, the TCRdb table keeps only in-frame clones and is missing some. The sample carries about 100,000 clones, 86% recorded once. Sequencing was done on a sample of peripheral blood. These TCRs come from a man older than 75 with acute or convalescent COVID-19. Both conserved end residues are part of each CDR3. The order of the fields is CDR3 DNA, CDR3 protein, J gene, CDR3 length, V gene, D gene, clone size. A D gene is named only where the DNA matches it firmly. Size tells how often a clone was seen (once, few, many) or the class of an expanded clone, and some rows leave it out.

TGTGCCAGCCGTAGACTAGCGGGAGCGGGGGGAGAGACCCAGTACTTC CASRRLAGAGGETQYF TRBJ2-5 16 TRBV11-2 TRBD2 NA
TGTGCCAGCAGTGGGTTCCGGGACAGGAGCTACGAGCAGTACTTC CASSGFRDRSYEQYF TRBJ2-7 15 TRBV27 TRBD1 NA
TGTGCCAGCAGTCCGGACAGGAGCTCTGGAAACACCATATATTTT CASSPDRSSGNTIYF TRBJ1-3 15 TRBV6-5 TRBD1 NA
TGTGCCAGCAGCGCGGGACTAGCGGGAGCTGCAGAGACCCAGTACTTC CASSAGLAGAAETQYF TRBJ2-5 16 TRBV5-6 TRBD2 NA
TGTGCCTGGAGTCGACAGGGTGGCACTGAAGCTTTCTTT CAWSRQGGTEAFF TRBJ1-1 13 TRBV30 TRBD1 NA
TGTGCCAGCAGGAGACAGGGGGCGAACGAAAAACTGTTTTTT CASRRQGANEKLFF TRBJ1-4 14 TRBV5-5 TRBD1 NA
TGTGCCAGCAGTTCTAAACACAGACAGGTTTTGGAGCAGTACTTC CASSSKHRQVLEQYF TRBJ2-7 15 TRBV28 NA NA
TGTGCTAGTGGTTTGGTACGTCCGGGGACACCCTGTGGGGGAGAAGCCGGGGAGCTGTTTTTT CASGLVRPGTPCGGEAGELFF TRBJ2-2 21 TRBV12-5 NA NA
TGTGCCAGCAGCTTTGGCGGGAGTTCCTACAATGAGCAGTTCTTC CASSFGGSSYNEQFF TRBJ2-1 15 TRBV11-2 TRBD2 NA
TGTGCCAGCAGCCCCGGGGGGGCGGGAGGGCCGGAGACCCAGTACTTC CASSPGGAGGPETQYF TRBJ2-5 16 TRBV5-4 TRBD2 NA
TGTGCCAGCAGTGAATTAGGGGCAGTCAATCAGCCCCAGCATTTT CASSELGAVNQPQHF TRBJ1-5 15 TRBV6-1 NA NA
TGTGCCAGCAGCTTAGCGCGGGGAGACTCCGGCAACAATGAGCAGTTCTTC CASSLARGDSGNNEQFF TRBJ2-1 17 TRBV7-9 NA once
TGCGCCAGCAGCACAGTAGACCAGACCAATGAGCAGTTCTTC CASSTVDQTNEQFF TRBJ2-1 14 TRBV5-1 NA few
TGTGCCAGCAGCTCCTGGGTGGGAGGAACCAAAGGAGATACGCAGTATTTT CASSSWVGGTKGDTQYF TRBJ2-3 17 TRBV7-9 NA NA
TGCGCCAGCAGCCCGGAGGACCGTATCTCTGGGGCCAACGTCCTGACTTTC CASSPEDRISGANVLTF TRBJ2-6 17 TRBV4-1 NA few
TGTGCCAGCAGTTTCGCGGGAAAGTACCAAGAGACCCAGTACTTC CASSFAGKYQETQYF TRBJ2-5 15 TRBV28 NA NA
TGTGCCAACGCTCGGTTACAGGCGGCTTATGGCTACACCTTC CANARLQAAYGYTF TRBJ1-2 14 TRBV2 NA NA
TGTGCCAGCAGCTTTGGGACAGGGGGCCACTTCTCCTACGAGCAGTACTTC CASSFGTGGHFSYEQYF TRBJ2-7 17 TRBV11-2 TRBD1 NA
TGTGCCAGCAGCTTAGTCCGACTAGGACTTAATGAGCAGTTCTTC CASSLVRLGLNEQFF TRBJ2-1 15 TRBV7-8 NA NA
TGTGCTAGTGGTTTGGTACTTGGGACAGGGGGTGGGGTGAACACTGAAGCTTTCTTT CASGLVLGTGGGVNTEAFF TRBJ1-1 19 TRBV12-5 TRBD1 NA